What follows is one T cell receptor beta chain and its context. Its target is not known. This entry belongs to a study of monozygotic twins with inflammatory bowel disease. Points from the study as a whole: Lower TCRbeta diversity (inverse Simpson) was seen in IBD patients than in healthy co-twins.

Per the germline V gene, CDR1 is MGHDK and CDR2 is SYGVNS. This CDR3 is 14 amino acids long. The TCR libraries each used total RNA (roughly 3,500 ng per library). Through template switching, UMIs that included a 6-nucleotide sample barcode were added. After re-calling the 5' RACE reads, TCRdb lists one entry per CDR3 protein, DNA absent. In total, the table holds 110,000 or so distinct CDR3 sequences. The authors isolated total RNA from whole blood without sorting T cells. The TCR comes from a human donor with ulcerative colitis or Crohn's disease, or a healthy co-twin of an affected twin (not recorded which). The genes are TRBV25-1 and TRBJ2-7; TCRdb's D call, TRBD2, is unchecked because there is no DNA. Sequenced: blood. The CDR3 reads CASGGWTSGNEQYF.